One sample yielded the 7 T cell receptor beta chains listed below, sequenced in a study of blood T cell repertoires in COVID-19. Clones were sequenced by immunoSEQ multiplex PCR, and TCRdb holds only the in-frame ones, with some missing. The data contain roughly 110,000 clones, about nine tenths of them singletons. Input material: peripheral blood. These TCRs come from a woman between 50 and 59 years old with acute or convalescent COVID-19.

In its sample, this clone was seen once. The chain employs TRBV27 and TRBJ1-5, with D hard to call. V was shortened by 5 bases and J by 4 bases, with 9 bases between the two germline ends. This CDR3 has 13 amino acids. Germline lookup yields CDR1 MNHEY and CDR2 SMNVEV (reference sequence). In DNA form, the CDR3 reads TGTGCCAGCAGTGAGCGGAAGAATCAGCCCCAGCATTTT. It yields the protein CASSERKNQPQHF.

The CDR3 is CASKTGALVTGYTF. CDR3 coding DNA: TGTGCCAGCAAGACAGGGGCCCTTGTTACGGGCTACACCTTC. V gene TRBV5-5 combines with J gene TRBJ1-2; TRBD1 aligns across 8 bases. CDR1 SGHKS and CDR2 YYEKEE come from the germline V gene (reference sequence). The CDR3 length is 14 residues. Trimming at V came to 6 bases and at J to 8 bases, leaving 12 bases not matched to a gene.

The chain couples TRBV10-3 to TRBJ1-2; TRBD1 agrees at 9 bases. The CDR3 is 14 residues long. Germline V gene lookup returns CDR1 ENHRY and CDR2 SYGVKD. The ends lost 4 bases at V and 8 bases at J; junction bases unmatched: 8. In DNA, the CDR3 is TGTGCCATCAGTGGTGGAGGACAGGGGCAAGGCTACACCTTC. This encodes CAISGGGQGQGYTF.

The chain employs TRBV7-9 and TRBJ2-7; D is perhaps TRBD1 (5 bases). This CDR3 is built from 16 residues. Deletions cut 1 base from V and 3 bases from J, with 16 bases between. The germline V gene encodes CDR1 SEHNR and CDR2 FQNEAQ (reference sequence). DNA for the CDR3: TGTGCCAGCAGCTTAGGGGCGAGAAGGGGTCGCTACGAGCAGTACTTC. Residues: CASSLGARRGRYEQYF.

The V call is TRBV7-9, the J call TRBJ1-5; D not resolved. The CDR3 has 15 amino acids. V gave up 8 bases and J gave up 4 bases, with 18 bases separating them. Germline V CDR1 and CDR2: SEHNR, FQNEAQ (reference sequence). As DNA, the CDR3 is TGTGCCAGCGGGTCAGGTAACCTCCATAATCAGCCCCAGCATTTT. Its protein product is CASGSGNLHNQPQHF.

The chain combines TRBV24-1 with TRBJ2-5; 9 nucleotides match TRBD2. The V gene's germline CDR1 is KGHDR and CDR2 SFDVKD. The J segment lost 4 bases and the V segment lost 2 bases, leaving 4 bases of the junction unmatched. The CDR3 is 15 amino acids. The CDR3, as DNA: TGTGCCACCAGTGATTATAGCGGGAGTGGAGAGACCCAGTACTTC. This codes for CATSDYSGSGETQYF.

The chain has TRBV28 and TRBJ1-4, with 9 bases that match TRBD1. Germline CDR1 is MDHEN and CDR2 is SYDVKM. The junction had 3 bases not matched to a gene; V was cut back by 6 bases and J by 7 bases. This CDR3 is built from 13 residues. Here the CDR3 reads CASRTGGFEKLFF. CDR3 coding DNA: TGTGCCAGCAGAACAGGGGGCTTTGAAAAACTGTTTTTT.